This T cell receptor beta chain was obtained from a study of T cell repertoires in cytomegalovirus infection (dated by TCRdb to the late 2010s). Describing the broader study: Donor HLA type was relevant to the analysis, as public TCR beta signatures indicated carriage of CMV infection together with the matching HLA type. Overall study results and their limits: In both this cohort and an independent roughly 330-donor cohort, the cumulative frequency of public TCR beta family members distinguished carriers of CMV infection plus the relevant HLA type. The ex vivo response was dominated by HLA-C-restricted CMV-specific TCR beta clonotypes, which also provided the single most frequent clonotype in two of eight donors.

On this clonotype itself: This clone's antigen is unknown. It has no much larger one-base neighbor in the sample; base qualities were not kept.

TCRdb lists the instrument as Illumina HiSeq 1500. TCRdb ran its own pipeline on the public reads, namely fastp trimming at Q25 and MiXCR clone calling, and kept in-frame beta chains. CDR3 protein sequences are deduplicated, and each keeps its most common genes and DNA. This sample is represented by 680,000 or so distinct CDR3 sequences; roughly 36% of them were singletons. The ten largest clones represent around 3% of the sample. The CDR3 starts with the cysteine, ends with the phenylalanine, and has 16 residues. Only CDR3 DNA remains: 48 bases, in frame from the first base. The germline V gene supplies CDR1 MDHEN and CDR2 SYDVKM. V trim: 4 bases; J trim: 5 bases; unmatched bases: 11.

The V and J segments used are TRBV28 and TRBJ2-3; 8 nucleotides in the junction match TRBD2. The TCR sequence derives from a human donor in good health (CMV status not recorded). Some clones in this sample may be carry-over from other donors' samples. Sequencing was performed on PBMCs. The CDR3 region reads CASSYQAGALGDTQYF. The DNA reads as follows: TGTGCCAGCAGTTACCAAGCGGGGGCCCTCGGAGATACGCAGTATTTT. The reference TRBV28 and TRBJ2-3 proteins fill in what lies around the CDR3, so the full variable domain reads DVKVTQSSRYLVKRTGEKVFLECVQDMDHENMFWYRQDPGLGLRLIYFSYDVKMKEKGDIPEGYSVSREKKERFSLILESASTNQTSMYLCASSYQAGALGDTQYFGPGTRLTVL.